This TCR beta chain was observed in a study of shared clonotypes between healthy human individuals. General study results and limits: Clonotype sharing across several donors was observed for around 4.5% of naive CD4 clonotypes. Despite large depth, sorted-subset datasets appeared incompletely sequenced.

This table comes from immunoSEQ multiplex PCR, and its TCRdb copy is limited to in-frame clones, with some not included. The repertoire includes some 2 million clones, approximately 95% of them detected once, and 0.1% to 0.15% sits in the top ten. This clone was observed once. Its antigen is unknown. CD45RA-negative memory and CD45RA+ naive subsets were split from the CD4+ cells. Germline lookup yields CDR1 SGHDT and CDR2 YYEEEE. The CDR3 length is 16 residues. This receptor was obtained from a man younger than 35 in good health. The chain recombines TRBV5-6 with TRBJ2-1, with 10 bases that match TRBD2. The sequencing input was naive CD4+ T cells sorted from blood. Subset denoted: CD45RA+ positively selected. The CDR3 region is CDVGLAGALGLNEQFF. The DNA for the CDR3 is TGTGATGTGGGTCTAGCGGGAGCCCTTGGGCTCAATGAGCAGTTCTTC.